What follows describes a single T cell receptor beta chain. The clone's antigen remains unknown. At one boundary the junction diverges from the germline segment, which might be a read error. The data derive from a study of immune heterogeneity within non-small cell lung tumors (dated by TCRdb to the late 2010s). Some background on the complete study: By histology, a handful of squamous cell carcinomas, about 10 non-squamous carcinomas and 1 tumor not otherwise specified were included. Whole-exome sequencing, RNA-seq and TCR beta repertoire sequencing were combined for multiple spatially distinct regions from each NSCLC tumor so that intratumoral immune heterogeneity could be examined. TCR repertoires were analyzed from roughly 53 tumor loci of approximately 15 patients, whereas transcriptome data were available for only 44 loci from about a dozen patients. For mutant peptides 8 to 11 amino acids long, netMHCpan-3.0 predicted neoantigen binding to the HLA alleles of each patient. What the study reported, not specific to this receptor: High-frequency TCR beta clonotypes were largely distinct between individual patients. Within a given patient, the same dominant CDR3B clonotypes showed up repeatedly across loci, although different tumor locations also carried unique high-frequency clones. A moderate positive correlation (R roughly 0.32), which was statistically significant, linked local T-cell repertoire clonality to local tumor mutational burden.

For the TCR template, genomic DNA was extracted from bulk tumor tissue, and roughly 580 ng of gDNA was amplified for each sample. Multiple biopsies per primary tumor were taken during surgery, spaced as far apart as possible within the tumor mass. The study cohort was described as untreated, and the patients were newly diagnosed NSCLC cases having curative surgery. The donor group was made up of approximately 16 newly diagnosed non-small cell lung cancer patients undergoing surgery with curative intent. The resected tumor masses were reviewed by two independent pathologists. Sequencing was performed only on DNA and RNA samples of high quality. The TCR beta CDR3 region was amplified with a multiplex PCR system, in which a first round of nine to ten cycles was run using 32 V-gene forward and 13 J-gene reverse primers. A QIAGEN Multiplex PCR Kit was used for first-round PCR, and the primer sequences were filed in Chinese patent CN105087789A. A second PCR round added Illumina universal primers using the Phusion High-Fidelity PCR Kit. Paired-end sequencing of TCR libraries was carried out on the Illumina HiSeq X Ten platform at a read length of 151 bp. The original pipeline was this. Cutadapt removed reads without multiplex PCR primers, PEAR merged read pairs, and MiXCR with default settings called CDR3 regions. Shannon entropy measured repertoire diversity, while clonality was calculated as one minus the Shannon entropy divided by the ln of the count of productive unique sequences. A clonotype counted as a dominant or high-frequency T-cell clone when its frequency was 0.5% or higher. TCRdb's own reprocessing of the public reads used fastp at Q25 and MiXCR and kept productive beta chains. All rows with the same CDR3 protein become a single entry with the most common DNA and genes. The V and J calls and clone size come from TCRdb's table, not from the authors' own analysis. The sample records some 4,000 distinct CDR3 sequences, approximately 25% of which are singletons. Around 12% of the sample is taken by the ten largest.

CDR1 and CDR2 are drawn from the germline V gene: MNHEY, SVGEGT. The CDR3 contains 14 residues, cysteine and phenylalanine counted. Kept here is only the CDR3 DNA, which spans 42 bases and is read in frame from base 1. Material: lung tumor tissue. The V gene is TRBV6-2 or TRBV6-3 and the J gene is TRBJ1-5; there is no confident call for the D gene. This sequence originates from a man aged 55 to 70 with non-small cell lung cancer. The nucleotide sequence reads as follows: TGTGCCAGCAGTTCCGGTCTTGAGAATCAGCCCCAGAATTTT. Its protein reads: CASSSGLENQPQNF.